The clone carrying this TCR beta chain was observed at least ten times. This specimen belongs to a study of T cells in Graves' hyperthyroidism and ophthalmopathy. Germline assignment: CDR1 SGHRS and CDR2 YFSETQ. The V gene lost 0 bases and the J gene lost 5 bases, with 15 bases spanning the gap. The CDR3 totals 16 residues. The source material, RNA transcripts, was used to amplify TCR beta CDR3 regions. HTBI primers were employed in a first-round RT-PCR of the TCR CDR3. MiXCR, run by TCRdb on the multiplex PCR reads, gives a single entry per CDR3 protein. The table has about 400,000 distinct CDR3 sequences, more than 13% seen once.

This receptor was obtained from a middle-aged man with Graves' ophthalmopathy. The chain combines TRBV5-1 with TRBJ2-1; possibly TRBD1 or TRBD2 for D (5 bases each). The sequencing input was blood. The DNA of the CDR3 is TGCGCCAGCAGCTTGGGGTCGGGGCCCCCCAACAATGAGCAGTTCTTC. Translated: CASSLGSGPPNNEQFF.